Each of the 22 T cell receptor beta chains below was sequenced from the same sample in a study of long-term antiretroviral therapy in people with HIV. Assay version v3.0 of immunoSEQ was used, and it was run at survey level. Method: immunoSEQ multiplex PCR; TCRdb's copy keeps in-frame clones and lacks some. The sample contains over 30,000 clones, almost 85% of which appear only once. Source: unsorted PBMCs, taken 0.6 years after starting antiretroviral therapy. The receptor set was obtained from a man aged 18 to 29 with HIV.

In this sample, this clone turned up once. This chain links TRBV11-2 with TRBJ1-3; D unresolved. The V and J ends lost 4 bases and 0 bases respectively, with 7 bases between them. The CDR3 runs 14 residues. The germline CDR1 and CDR2 sequences are SGHAT and FQNNGV. CDR3 loop: CASSSTRSGNTIYF. CDR3 nucleotide sequence: TGTGCCAGCAGCTCCACACGCTCTGGAAACACCATATATTTT.

CDR3 residues: CASNSLNYGYTF. The CDR3 coding sequence is TGTGCCAGCAATTCACTGAACTATGGCTACACCTTC. The rearrangement links TRBV28 to TRBJ1-2; unclear D gene. V lost 7 bases, J lost 2 bases, and 8 bases lay in between. This CDR3 is 12 amino acids long. CDR1 and CDR2 from the germline V gene are MDHEN and SYDVKM.

V usage is TRBV6-6 and J usage is TRBJ2-7; D ambiguous. There are 13 residues in the CDR3. Germline-derived CDR1 and CDR2 are MNHNY and SVGAGI (reference sequence). V shed 6 bases and J shed 1 base, with 10 bases lying between them. The chain's CDR3 is CASRPSESYEQYF. The DNA for the CDR3 is TGTGCCAGCAGGCCTTCCGAGTCCTACGAGCAGTACTTC.

With regard to this clone: This sample includes further DNA sequences coding for the same CDR3. This rearrangement joins TRBV9 to TRBJ2-5; D tentatively reads TRBD1 or TRBD2 (5 bases each). The germline CDR1 and CDR2 sequences are SGDLS and YYNGEE. The V gene lost 2 bases and the J gene lost 5 bases, with 10 bases spanning the gap. The CDR3 has 13 amino acids. The CDR3 nucleotides are TGTGCCAGCAGCGTGGGGGTGGGGGAGACCCAGTACTTC. Translation gives CASSVGVGETQYF.

The genes are TRBV5-4 and TRBJ2-7, with TRBD2 identical over 11 bases. The CDR3 consists of 16 residues. V dropped 3 bases and J dropped 10; count of bases not matched to a gene: 15. Germline CDR1 reads SGHNT; CDR2 reads YYREEE (reference sequence). The DNA of the CDR3 is TGTGCCAGCAGCTCCCTTATTAGCGGGAGGGCCGGAGGACAGTACTTC. Protein product: CASSSLISGRAGGQYF.

The rearrangement uses TRBV9 and TRBJ2-6; no firm D call. V was trimmed by 1 base and J by 3 bases, leaving 11 bases between them. CDR1 and CDR2 from the germline V gene are SGDLS and YYNGEE. The CDR3 length is 16 residues. The CDR3 loop reads CASSVLTVGGANVLTF. Here the CDR3 DNA reads TGTGCCAGCAGCGTACTAACCGTAGGTGGGGCCAACGTCCTGACTTTC.

The chain has TRBV4-3 and TRBJ1-1; TRBD1 aligns across 7 bases. J lost 1 base, V lost 1 base, and 6 bases had no gene match. This CDR3 has 16 residues. Germline V gene sequence: CDR1 LGHNA, CDR2 YSLEER. CDR3 in DNA: TGCGCCAGCAGCCAAGTCCAGGGGGTTACGAACACTGAAGCTTTCTTT. This translates into CASSQVQGVTNTEAFF.

This clone occurred a few times. This sequence joins TRBV25-1 and TRBJ2-2; a weak D match, TRBD2 (5 bases). This CDR3 contains 14 residues. Germline CDR1 and CDR2: MGHDK and SYGVNS. The V gene lost 4 bases and the J gene lost 0 bases, with 6 bases spanning the gap. The CDR3 sequence: CASSVGANTGELFF. In nucleotides, the CDR3 is TGTGCCAGCAGTGTGGGAGCGAACACCGGGGAGCTGTTTTTT.

This rearrangement joins TRBV10-1 to TRBJ2-1; TRBD2 is a possible D gene (6 bases). Per germline, CDR1 WNHNN and CDR2 SYGVQD (reference sequence). V was clipped by 2 bases and J by 11 bases, with 10 bases between them. This CDR3 has 12 amino acids. CDR3 sequence: CASSERGGKQFF. The DNA for the CDR3 is TGCGCCAGCAGTGAGCGTGGGGGGAAGCAGTTCTTC.

This rearrangement joins TRBV5-1 to TRBJ2-7; 8 nucleotides line up with TRBD1. The CDR3 extends over 13 amino acids. Germline CDR1 SGHRS, CDR2 YFSETQ. V lost 3 bases to trimming and J lost 6 bases; unmatched junction nucleotides: 5. CDR3 protein: CASSWGTGTEQYF. The CDR3 DNA follows: TGCGCCAGCAGCTGGGGGACAGGAACCGAGCAGTACTTC.

The chain carries TRBV27 and TRBJ2-7; the match to TRBD1 covers 9 bases. This CDR3 has 14 amino acids. V lost 2 bases, J lost 4 bases, and 3 bases stayed unmatched. The germline gives CDR1 MNHEY, CDR2 SMNVEV (reference sequence). The CDR3 loop is CASSLGTGRYEQYF. DNA for the CDR3: TGTGCCAGCAGTTTAGGGACAGGGAGGTACGAGCAGTACTTC.

CDR3: CASSFGLAGGPSTGELFF. CDR3 sequence (DNA): TGCGCCAGCAGCTTTGGACTAGCGGGAGGGCCGTCCACCGGGGAGCTGTTTTTT. The chain couples TRBV5-1 to TRBJ2-2, with 15 bases fitting TRBD2. The CDR3 is made up of 18 amino acids. V shed 2 bases and J 4 bases; nucleotides not matched to a gene: 6. CDR1 is SGHRS, CDR2 YFSETQ, per germline. The variable domain in full, with the rest retrieved from reference TRBV5-1 and TRBJ2-2, is KAGVTQTPRYLIKTRGQQVTLSCSPISGHRSVSWYQQTPGQGLQFLFEYFSETQRNKGNFPGRFSGRQFSNSRSEMNVSTLELGDSALYLCASSFGLAGGPSTGELFFGEGSRLTVL.

The chain joins TRBV5-8 to TRBJ2-5, with D unclear. The germline CDR1 and CDR2 sequences are SGHTS and YDEGEE. V was pared by 2 bases and J by 5 bases, with 4 bases between. This CDR3 comprises 11 residues. The CDR3 here is CASSLAETQYF. The CDR3 coding sequence is TGTGCCAGCAGCTTAGCGGAGACCCAGTACTTC.

This chain joins TRBV13 and TRBJ2-7, with a possible D match to TRBD2 (5 bases). V gave up 5 bases and J gave up 0 bases, with 11 bases separating them. The CDR3 has 14 residues. Germline CDR1 PRHDT, CDR2 FYEKMQ (reference sequence). As DNA, the CDR3 is TGTGCCAGCAGCACGGGGTCGAGCTCCTACGAGCAGTACTTC. This gives the protein CASSTGSSSYEQYF.

The chain uses TRBV12-5 and TRBJ1-2; 9 nucleotides align to TRBD1. Germline assignment: CDR1 LGHNT and CDR2 FRNRAP. The CDR3 sequence is 13 residues long. V lost 5 bases and J lost 4; bases outside the gene matches: 2. CDR3 sequence (DNA): TGTGCTAGTGGTCCGGGACAGGGCTATGGCTACACCTTC. Protein product: CASGPGQGYGYTF.

The rearrangement links TRBV19 to TRBJ2-1, with D unresolved. V was shortened by 1 base and J by 6 bases, with 4 bases between the two germline ends. CDR1 and CDR2 (germline): LNHDA, SQIVND (reference sequence). This CDR3 spans 12 amino acids. The CDR3 DNA reads TGTGCCAGTAGTATAGGGGGCAATGAGCAGTTCTTC. This codes for CASSIGGNEQFF.

The chain employs TRBV6-1 and TRBJ2-7; D tentatively reads TRBD1 or TRBD2 (5 bases each). CDR1 is MNHNS, CDR2 SASEGT, per germline. The CDR3 extends over 15 amino acids. Trimming took off 6 bases at V and 2 bases at J, with 17 bases between the two ends. The chain's CDR3 is CASRTSTQGAYEQYF. The DNA for the CDR3 is TGTGCCAGCAGAACTTCGACCCAGGGAGCCTACGAGCAGTACTTC.

The chain recombines TRBV7-6 with TRBJ2-7; the D gene is possibly TRBD2 (6 bases). Between the trimmed V and J ends, which lost 6 bases and 4 bases, there was a span of 22 bases. Germline V gene lookup returns CDR1 SGHVS and CDR2 FNYEAQ. This CDR3 is 16 amino acids long. The DNA for the CDR3 is TGTGCCAGCAGTCAAGGGGTCGGGGACTCATATTACGAGCAGTACTTC. Protein: CASSQGVGDSYYEQYF. The full variable domain, in which reference TRBV7-6 and TRBJ2-7 provide the parts outside the CDR3, is GAGVSQSPRYKVTKRGQDVALRCDPISGHVSLYWYRQALGQGPEFLTYFNYEAQQDKSGLPNDRFSAERPEGSISTLTIQRTEQRDSAMYRCASSQGVGDSYYEQYFGPGTRLTVT.

The chain joins TRBV4-3 to TRBJ2-5; D unclear. The CDR3 length is 13 residues. CDR1 is LGHNA and CDR2 is YSLEER in the germline V gene. Trimming took 1 base from V and 1 from J, leaving 4 bases between them. The CDR3 spells CASSQGSQETQYF. CDR3 DNA sequence: TGCGCCAGCAGCCAAGGGTCCCAAGAGACCCAGTACTTC.

This clone has only a few counts. This chain joins TRBV18 and TRBJ1-1, with D maybe TRBD1 (6 bases). The V end lost 3 bases, the J end lost 1 base, and 6 bases lay between the germline ends. The CDR3 spans 13 residues. From germline, CDR1 is KGHSH and CDR2 LQKENI. The CDR3 DNA reads as TGTGCCAGCTCACCGGGACAGAACACTGAAGCTTTCTTT. This gives the protein CASSPGQNTEAFF.

The chain is built from TRBV11-2 and TRBJ1-1; D is unclear. The CDR3 totals 12 residues. Germline values: CDR1 SGHAT, CDR2 FQNNGV. With 3 bases removed from V and 4 bases from J, the gap between germline ends came to 6 bases. The CDR3 loop is CASSFSRTEAFF. The DNA for the CDR3 is TGTGCCAGCAGCTTCTCACGCACTGAAGCTTTCTTT.

The chain combines TRBV18 with TRBJ2-5; D is ambiguous. Germline values: CDR1 KGHSH, CDR2 LQKENI. V was shortened by 3 bases and J by 9 bases, with 17 bases between the two germline ends. This CDR3 is 14 amino acids long. Here the CDR3 reads CASSPSGPPVAQYF. The CDR3 coding sequence is TGTGCCAGCTCACCTTCTGGGCCTCCCGTGGCCCAGTACTTC.